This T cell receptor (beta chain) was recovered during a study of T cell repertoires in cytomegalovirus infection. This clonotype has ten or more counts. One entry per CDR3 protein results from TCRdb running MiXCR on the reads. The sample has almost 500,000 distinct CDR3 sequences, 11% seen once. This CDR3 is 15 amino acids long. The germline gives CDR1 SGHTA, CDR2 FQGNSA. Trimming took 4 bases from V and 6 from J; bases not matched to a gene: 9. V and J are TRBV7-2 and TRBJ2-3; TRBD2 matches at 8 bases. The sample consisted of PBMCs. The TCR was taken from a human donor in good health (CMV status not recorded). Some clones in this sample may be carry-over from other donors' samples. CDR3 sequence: CASSWRLAREDTQYF. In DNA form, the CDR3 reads TGTGCCAGCAGCTGGCGACTAGCGCGTGAGGATACGCAGTATTTT.